These 20 T cell receptor beta chains share one sample of origin, sequenced in a study of blood T cell repertoires in COVID-19. Sequencing was performed with immunoSEQ multiplex PCR; in TCRdb, only in-frame clones are kept and a portion is missing. The sample holds 250,000 to 400,000 clones, 70% to 90% seen once. The sequenced sample consisted of PBMCs or T cells enriched from blood (not recorded which). These receptors were taken from a young woman who had recovered from COVID-19.

The CDR3 loop is CASSQALAGDTGELFF. The CDR3, as DNA: TGTGCCAGCAGCCAAGCACTAGCGGGGGACACCGGGGAGCTGTTTTTT. The rearrangement links TRBV4-2 to TRBJ2-2; 11 positions agree with TRBD2. This CDR3 contains 16 residues. Germline CDR1 is LGHNA and CDR2 is YNFKEQ. Losses at the gene ends were 1 base for V and 3 bases for J; bases not matched to a gene: 1.

The chain uses TRBV6-6 and TRBJ2-7; TRBD1 might be the D (7 bases). Germline assignment: CDR1 MNHNY and CDR2 SVGAGI (reference sequence). The V end lost 6 bases, the J end lost 4 bases, and 22 bases lay between the germline ends. The length of the CDR3 is 16 residues. The CDR3 region is CASSKKQGGPSYEQYF. The CDR3 bases are TGTGCCAGCAGCAAAAAGCAGGGGGGACCTTCTTACGAGCAGTACTTC.

This clone has only a few counts. The chain couples TRBV6-2 or TRBV6-3 to TRBJ2-1; tentatively, D is TRBD2 (7 bases). V lost 5 bases, J lost 0 bases, and 14 bases lay in between. CDR3 length: 16 amino acids. Germline V lookup: CDR1 MNHEY, CDR2 SVGEGT. This chain's CDR3 is CASSDVAGASYNEQFF. CDR3 nucleotide sequence: TGTGCCAGCAGTGACGTCGCGGGGGCCTCCTACAATGAGCAGTTCTTC.

The V and J genes are TRBV5-1 and TRBJ1-4; weak D call: TRBD1 (6 bases). The ends were cut back, 0 bases at V and 4 bases at J, with 10 bases in the middle. Germline values: CDR1 SGHRS, CDR2 YFSETQ. The CDR3 runs to 15 residues. CDR3 in amino acids: CASSLAGDDNEKLFF. The CDR3, as DNA: TGCGCCAGCAGCTTGGCAGGGGACGATAATGAAAAACTGTTTTTT.

In DNA form, the CDR3 reads TGTGCCAGCAGTTTAGGGGGAGATACGCAGTATTTT. Protein sequence: CASSLGGDTQYF. The chain combines TRBV3-1 (or the pseudogene TRBV3-2) with TRBJ2-3, with D perhaps TRBD1 (6 bases). Trimming left V 6 bases short and J 5 bases short, with 9 bases between. Germline CDR1 is LGHDT and CDR2 is YNNKEL (reference sequence). CDR3 length equals 12 residues.

The chain is built from TRBV28 and TRBJ1-4; 8 nucleotides agree with TRBD1. V dropped 7 bases and J dropped 5; count of bases not matched to a gene: 0. The germline gives CDR1 MDHEN, CDR2 SYDVKM. The CDR3 runs 12 residues. The CDR3 region has the DNA TGTGCCAGCAACAGGGGGAATGAAAAACTGTTTTTT. Translation: CASNRGNEKLFF.

The V and J genes are TRBV6-1 and TRBJ1-1; D uncertain. Germline V gives CDR1 MNHNS, CDR2 SASEGT. Trimming stripped 3 bases from V and 4 bases from J, with 15 bases between. The CDR3 sequence is 15 residues long. CDR3 sequence (DNA): TGTGCCAGCAGTGAGCAGTACTGGCGGGCCACTGAAGCTTTCTTT. Protein: CASSEQYWRATEAFF.

This clone was observed a few times. The CDR3 nucleotides read TGTGCCAGCAGCTTAGTCGTTGGACAGGGGCCTTTCTTT. It translates to CASSLVVGQGPFF. V gene TRBV11-2 combines with J gene TRBJ1-1, with 9 bases fitting TRBD1. V lost 1 base and J lost 12; bases outside the gene matches: 6. Per the germline V gene, CDR1 is SGHAT and CDR2 is FQNNGV. This CDR3 has 13 amino acids.

V gene TRBV6-1 combines with J gene TRBJ1-4; weak D call: TRBD1 (6 bases). V was trimmed by 3 bases and J by 7 bases, leaving 18 bases between them. Per germline, CDR1 MNHNS and CDR2 SASEGT. The CDR3 runs to 16 residues. CDR3 amino acids: CASSDPTGTWREKLFF. The CDR3 nucleotides are TGTGCCAGCAGTGACCCTACCGGGACATGGCGTGAAAAACTGTTTTTT.

CDR3 sequence (DNA): TGTGCCAGTCAGAAGGGGGCAGGTCCGTTCCAGCCCCAGCATTTT. The encoded protein is CASQKGAGPFQPQHF. V and J are TRBV19 and TRBJ1-5; TRBD1 agrees at 7 bases. V lost 8 bases and J lost 7; bases outside the gene matches: 14. Germline-derived CDR1 and CDR2 are LNHDA and SQIVND (reference sequence). There are 15 residues in the CDR3.

This chain uses TRBV28 with TRBJ1-6; 9 bases agree with TRBD1. The trim removed 3 bases at V and 17 bases at J, leaving 8 bases unmatched. From germline, CDR1 is MDHEN and CDR2 SYDVKM. The CDR3 consists of 13 residues. As DNA, the CDR3 is TGTGCCAGCAGTTTGGCTAACAGGGGGCCTTTCCACTTT. Its translation is CASSLANRGPFHF. The full variable domain, in which reference TRBV28 and TRBJ1-6 provide the parts outside the CDR3, is DVKVTQSSRYLVKRTGEKVFLECVQDMDHENMFWYRQDPGLGLRLIYFSYDVKMKEKGDIPEGYSVSREKKERFSLILESASTNQTSMYLCASSLANRGPFHFGNGTRLTVT.

This clone is a singleton in its sample. The V and J genes are TRBV6-5 and TRBJ2-7; tentative D call: TRBD1 (6 bases). The germline gives CDR1 MNHEY, CDR2 SVGAGI. The CDR3 is 15 amino acids. The V end lost 8 bases, the J end lost 2 bases, and 19 bases lay between the germline ends. The CDR3 sequence: CASENRQGKAYEQYF. The DNA for the CDR3 is TGTGCCAGCGAGAACCGGCAGGGGAAAGCCTACGAGCAGTACTTC.

The J gene is TRBJ1-4, the V gene TRBV19, with D hard to call. Trimming left V 4 bases short and J 8 bases short, with 11 bases between. The CDR3 runs 13 residues. CDR1 is LNHDA, CDR2 SQIVND, per germline (reference sequence). CDR3 sequence: CASSRIGVEKLFF. The CDR3 DNA follows: TGTGCCAGTAGTAGAATCGGAGTGGAAAAACTGTTTTTT.

This chain links TRBV28 with TRBJ2-3; 10 nucleotides line up with TRBD2. The CDR3 totals 17 residues. Trimming cost V 4 bases and J 1 base; bases outside gene matches: 8. Germline V CDR1 and CDR2: MDHEN, SYDVKM. For the CDR3, the DNA is TGTGCCAGCAGTTCTCCCCTGAGCGGGGGGGGCACAGATACGCAGTATTTT. Its protein is CASSSPLSGGGTDTQYF.

The gene calls are TRBV7-2 and TRBJ1-1, with a weak D call TRBD1 (5 bases). V lost 0 bases to trimming and J lost 4 bases, with 9 bases between them. The germline V gene encodes CDR1 SGHTA and CDR2 FQGNSA. This CDR3 comprises 14 residues. This CDR3 reads CASSLARGGTEAFF. CDR3 nucleotide sequence: TGTGCCAGCAGCTTAGCTCGGGGGGGCACTGAAGCTTTCTTT.

The rearrangement uses TRBV12-3 or TRBV12-4 and TRBJ1-1; D is ambiguous. The CDR3 consists of 13 residues. V dropped 6 bases and J dropped 4 bases, with 12 bases sitting between them. As DNA, the CDR3 is TGTGCCAGCAGCCCTGGAGCCGCCACTGAAGCTTTCTTT. Translating gives CASSPGAATEAFF.

The chain employs TRBV7-9 and TRBJ1-5, with 9 positions matching TRBD1. The CDR3 spans 13 residues. Germline CDR1 SEHNR, CDR2 FQNEAQ (reference sequence). The V segment lost 8 bases and the J segment 7 bases; nucleotides outside the gene matches: 6. The DNA for the CDR3 is TGTGCCAGCGGCACAGGGGGCGAACAGCCCCAGCATTTT. Protein sequence: CASGTGGEQPQHF.

This clone has a handful of counts. The V and J genes are TRBV3-1 (or the pseudogene TRBV3-2) and TRBJ1-3; D possibly corresponds to TRBD1 (6 bases). CDR1 and CDR2 (germline): LGHDT, YNNKEL (reference sequence). The V gene lost 3 bases and the J gene lost 4 bases, with 16 bases spanning the gap. This CDR3 is 16 amino acids long. The chain's CDR3 is CASSQRLAGTGNTIYF. CDR3 DNA: TGTGCCAGCAGCCAGAGATTGGCAGGGACAGGAAACACCATATATTTT.

This rearrangement joins TRBV20-1 to TRBJ2-5; 7 positions agree with TRBD1. The CDR3 consists of 14 residues. V trimming: 5 bases; J trimming: 4 bases; junction bases outside the gene matches: 10. Looked up from germline, CDR1 is DFQATT and CDR2 is SNEGSKA (reference sequence). CDR3 in DNA: TGCAGTGCTCGTGGCCTATGGACAGGAGAGACCCAGTACTTC. Translated: CSARGLWTGETQYF.

This chain links TRBV14 with TRBJ2-7; 7 bases map to TRBD1. J lost 6 bases, V lost 6 bases, and 8 bases had no gene match. Germline V CDR1 and CDR2: SGHDN, FVKESK. The CDR3 consists of 13 residues. CDR3 protein: CASRPTGAAEQYF. The CDR3 DNA reads as TGTGCCAGCAGACCCACAGGGGCGGCCGAGCAGTACTTC. Looking up the rest from reference TRBV14 and TRBJ2-7 gives the full variable domain: EAGVTQFPSHSVIEKGQTVTLRCDPISGHDNLYWYRRVMGKEIKFLLHFVKESKQDESGMPNNRFLAERTGGTYSTLKVQPAELEDSGVYFCASRPTGAAEQYFGPGTRLTVT.